This T cell receptor beta chain was identified in a study of radiation and T cells in renal cell carcinoma. Whole-study findings and limits: Without pretreatment biopsies, baseline tumor clonotype presence was undetermined. From baseline, blood top tumor clonotypes peaked at 2 weeks post-radiation.

This CDR3 is 12 amino acids long. Between the trimmed V and J ends, which lost 6 bases and 3 bases, there was a span of 9 bases. Per germline, CDR1 MNHEY and CDR2 SVGAGI. Repertoires were generated with immunoSEQ multiplex PCR, while TCRdb's copy carries only in-frame clones and drops some. This table holds over 120,000 clones, more than 70% found once. A note on this clone: Its target is unknown.

As to time point: baseline pretreatment blood. Stated treatment: 15 Gy SBRT to primary tumor, nephrectomy 4 weeks later. The patient's renal cell carcinoma had clear cell pathology. The chain couples TRBV6-5 to TRBJ2-7, with D unclear. The material was blood, obtained from a patient whose treatment included radiotherapy and nephrectomy. The TCR sequence derives from a woman in her fifties or sixties with renal cell carcinoma. The CDR3 here is CASRDIGYEQYF. The CDR3 DNA is TGTGCCAGCAGAGACATCGGCTACGAGCAGTACTTC.